What follows describes a single TCR beta chain. The target antigen is unknown. V lost 3 bases and J lost 4; bases outside the gene matches: 16. Germline V lookup: CDR1 LGHDT, CDR2 YNNKEL (reference sequence). The CDR3 spans 18 residues. Produced via immunoSEQ multiplex PCR; TCRdb's table is partial and in-frame only. The sample carries about 330,000 clones, about 90% recorded once. These data originate in a study of Ad26.COV2.S vaccination and SARS-CoV-2 variants. Background on the study: Ad26.COV2.S was injected intramuscularly once or twice, 56 days apart.

Regarding the study as a whole: Assessments of TCR breadth and depth may have underestimated the total T cell responses.

As for treatment: approximately 18 received Ad26.COV2.S at low or high dose, single or two shots; 5 received placebo; per-sample allocation not given. Sampling occurred on day 63 after the first vaccine or placebo injection. This chain joins TRBV3-1 (or the pseudogene TRBV3-2) and TRBJ2-7; 9 positions agree with TRBD2. The material sequenced was peripheral blood, taken in a trial of Ad26.COV2.S vaccine versus placebo. This TCR was recovered from a person aged 18-60 years who received the Ad26.COV2.S COVID-19 vaccine or a placebo. CDR3 bases: TGTGCCAGCAGCCACGCTGCGGGGCGGGGGGGCCTTCTATACGAGCAGTACTTC. This sequence encodes CASSHAAGRGGLLYEQYF.